This T cell receptor (beta chain) was recorded in a study of T-cell memory formation after mild COVID-19 (dated by TCRdb to the early 2020s). Some background on the complete study: TCR sequence clusters from the two donors were found to be largely donor specific. Longitudinal TCRalpha and TCRbeta repertoire sequencing tracked T-cell clones expanding and contracting after mild COVID-19 in two donors. The cohort comprised two young, previously healthy adult volunteers, one female and one male.

The paper's findings and limits, for the study overall: Whether the second-wave clones peaking on day 37 were SARS-CoV-2 specific was not confirmed. Only two mild cases were covered in the study, and larger cohorts including severe cases with pre-infection samples were considered necessary. Contracting CD4+ clones were found mainly in CM and EM memory subsets, while CD8+ clones were enriched in EMRA. Some responding clones were detected in pre-infection memory, suggesting pre-existing cross-reactive memory T cells joined the SARS-CoV-2 response. Clones contracting from day 15 to 85 had balanced CD4/CD8 phenotypes, while a second wave expanding from day 15 to 37 was biased towards CD4+.

Ficoll-Paque density gradient centrifugation was the method used to isolate PBMCs. Sequencer: Illumina NovaSeq 6000. TCRalpha and TCRbeta cDNA libraries were built by 5'RACE with constant-segment primers, adding sample barcodes and unique molecular identifiers. Trizol reagent was used to extract RNA from every sample. Libraries were amplified in two PCR steps, with a second sample barcode and Illumina TruSeq adapters added in the second step. Sequencing of libraries was performed on an Illumina NovaSeq with 2 x 150 bp paired-end reads. Under the source paper's analysis protocol: With migec v1.2.7, reads were demultiplexed and then collapsed into UMI-guided consensus sequences. Using mixcr v2.1.11, UMI consensuses were aligned to TRA and TRB V and J templates and then assembled into clonotypes. A clonotype was counted as expanded or contracted only when both edgeR and NoisET called the clonotype significant, with the noise models trained on biological replicates. edgeR calls used a false discovery rate-adjusted p below 0.01 and a log2 fold-change threshold of 1. As an exploratory analysis of dynamics, PCA with hierarchical clustering was applied to max-normalized trajectories of the 1000 most abundant clonotypes. The CD4 or CD8 phenotype of responding clones was assigned using the separately sequenced CD4+ and CD8+ repertoires. TCRdb took the public reads, trimmed them with fastp at Q25, ran MiXCR for clone calling and kept in-frame beta chains. Each record represents a unique CDR3 protein, reported with the most common genes and DNA among its rows. The V and J calls come from TCRdb's annotation, not from the publication. The table for this sample lists a few hundred thousand distinct CDR3 sequences; 14% of them were counted only once. Together, the top ten hold roughly a fifth of the sample.

The junction carries 8 bases between V and J, which are trimmed by 8 bases and 4 bases respectively. CDR1 and CDR2, per the germline V gene, are SNHLY and FYNNEI. The CDR3 sequence holds 12 residues, the cysteine and phenylalanine included. The sequence is cut down to CDR3 DNA, 36 bases in frame from base 1. This clonotype has more than one count but fewer than ten. Its antigen is unknown. There are no base qualities to consult, and no much larger clone falls within one base. The chain couples TRBV2 to TRBJ2-2; too little of a D gene remains to name it. The receptor's source is a man aged 18 to 29 who had mild COVID-19 (a few samples of this study predate the infection). The sample titles of this study are shuffled in the database, so cell type and time point are left out; the donor was told from shared clones. The specimen was PBMCs or a T cell subset sorted from them (not recorded which). The CDR3 protein: CASAQTTGELFF. The DNA is as follows: TGTGCCAGCGCACAGACCACCGGGGAGCTGTTTTTT.